The 23 T cell receptor beta chains below come from one sample, sequenced in a study of spatial heterogeneity in lung cancer (dated by TCRdb to the late 2010s). What the time point label conveys for this sample: sample taken at primary tumor resection. Whole RNA extracted from tumor and nontumor lung tissue, or from cryopreserved PBMC samples, was used for TCR sequencing without cell sorting. Library preparation employed 5' RACE. Instrument on record: NextSeq 500. Using fastp at Q25 and MiXCR, TCRdb reprocessed the public reads and kept productive beta chains. All rows with the same CDR3 protein become a single entry with the most common DNA and genes. The sample yields about 90,000 distinct CDR3 sequences; around 10% were counted once. Jointly, the top ten make up 6.9% of the sample. Sample: PBMCs, taken at surgery. The source of these receptors is a male donor with early-stage non-small cell lung cancer.

This clonotype was seen many times. The rearrangement uses TRBV2 and TRBJ2-7; 8 bases are a match to TRBD1. The CDR3 is 14 amino acids. V was clipped by 11 bases and J by 2 bases; unmatched bases: 11. Germline CDR1 and CDR2: SNHLY and FYNNEI. The chain's CDR3 is CAYTQGAAAYEQYF. As DNA, the CDR3 is TGTGCCTATACTCAGGGGGCCGCGGCCTACGAGCAGTACTTC.

The V and J genes are TRBV28 and TRBJ2-7; 11 bases fit TRBD2. The CDR3 is made up of 14 amino acids. V was pared by 1 base and J by 4 bases, with 0 bases of the junction left unmatched. CDR1 is MDHEN and CDR2 is SYDVKM in the germline V gene. For the CDR3, the DNA is TGTGCCAGCAGTTTATCTAGCGGGAGGTACGAGCAGTACTTC. Encoded protein: CASSLSSGRYEQYF.

This clonotype has a count of ten or more. The chain carries TRBV5-1 and TRBJ1-1, with D perhaps TRBD1 (6 bases). V dropped 1 base and J dropped 3 bases, with 10 bases sitting between them. The length of the CDR3 is 14 residues. The germline V gene encodes CDR1 SGHRS and CDR2 YFSETQ. The CDR3 spells CASSLMGADTEAFF. The CDR3 bases are TGCGCCAGCAGCTTGATGGGGGCGGACACTGAAGCTTTCTTT.

In this sample, this clonotype turned up many times. The chain couples TRBV18 to TRBJ2-7; TRBD2 might be the D (6 bases). The CDR3 covers 13 residues. CDR1 KGHSH and CDR2 LQKENI come from the germline V gene. V shed 4 bases and J shed 2 bases, with 9 bases lying between them. The CDR3 loop is CASSRTGAYEQYF. CDR3 in DNA: TGTGCCAGCTCACGCACGGGAGCCTACGAGCAGTACTTC.

This clonotype has more than one count but fewer than ten. A read error may account for a junction end that differs from germline. The rearrangement joins TRBV28 to TRBJ1-2; a weak D match, TRBD1 (6 bases). The CDR3 consists of 13 residues. Germline assignment: CDR1 MDHEN and CDR2 SYDVKM. The CDR3 region is CASSPWGTGKHYF. The CDR3 bases are TGTGCCAGCAGCCCTTGGGGAACAGGGAAGCATTACTTC.

The genes are TRBV5-1 and TRBJ2-1; a possible D gene is TRBD2 (5 bases). Germline V gene lookup returns CDR1 SGHRS and CDR2 YFSETQ. Trimming shortened V by 4 bases and J by 0 bases, and 11 bases separated the two germline ends. This CDR3 contains 15 residues. DNA for the CDR3: TGCGCCAGCAGCGCAGCTAGCCCCTCCTACAATGAGCAGTTCTTC. Translating it yields CASSAASPSYNEQFF.

The genes are TRBV9 and TRBJ2-5, with TRBD1 matching over 10 bases. Per germline, CDR1 SGDLS and CDR2 YYNGEE. The CDR3 length is 15 residues. The V and J ends lost 3 bases and 1 base, in that order; junction bases with no gene match: 3. CDR3 coding DNA: TGTGCCAGCAGCGCGGGGACAGGGGTCCAAGAGACCCAGTACTTC. As protein: CASSAGTGVQETQYF.

This clonotype has ten or more counts. The chain is built from TRBV10-3 and TRBJ2-3; 10 nucleotides align to TRBD1. Per germline, CDR1 ENHRY and CDR2 SYGVKD. The CDR3 has 13 amino acids. V shed 10 bases and J 5 bases; nucleotides not matched to a gene: 6. CDR3 sequence (DNA): TGTGCCAATTCCGGGACAGGGGAAGATACGCAGTATTTT. Encoded protein: CANSGTGEDTQYF.

This clonotype was counted ten times or more. This sequence joins TRBV12-3 or TRBV12-4 and TRBJ1-1; TRBD1 might be the D (6 bases). The CDR3 is 14 residues long. The ends were cut back, 4 bases at V and 4 bases at J, with 13 bases in the middle. CDR3 protein: CASSSRQEGTEAFF. DNA of the CDR3: TGTGCCAGCAGTTCCCGACAGGAAGGCACTGAAGCTTTCTTT.

This sequence joins TRBV19 and TRBJ2-7, with TRBD1 matching 8 bases. V lost 6 bases and J lost 2; bases outside the gene matches: 3. The CDR3 loop spans 13 amino acids. CDR1 and CDR2 from the germline V gene are LNHDA and SQIVND (reference sequence). CDR3 DNA: TGTGCCAGTAGCCCGACAGGGGCCTACGAGCAGTACTTC. Its translation is CASSPTGAYEQYF. The whole variable domain, filled in from reference TRBV19 and TRBJ2-7, reads DGGITQSPKYLFRKEGQNVTLSCEQNLNHDAMYWYRQDPGQGLRLIYYSQIVNDFQKGDIAEGYSVSREKKESFPLTVTSAQKNPTAFYLCASSPTGAYEQYFGPGTRLTVT.

The chain carries TRBV10-3 and TRBJ2-7; tentatively, D is TRBD1 (6 bases). The germline V gene has CDR1 ENHRY and CDR2 SYGVKD. This CDR3 region has 12 residues. Trimming cost V 2 bases and J 5 bases, with 7 bases left between them. The CDR3 protein is CAISEQGNEQYF. The CDR3 nucleotides read TGTGCCATCAGTGAGCAGGGGAACGAGCAGTACTTC.

With respect to this clonotype: A much more abundant neighbour one base away suggests this may be a read error. The chain links TRBV6-2 or TRBV6-3 to TRBJ2-3; D uncertain. Gene TRBJ1-5 matches the end of the DNA better, so the J call may be wrong. CDR1 and CDR2 (germline): MNHEY, SVGEGT. The CDR3 consists of 13 residues. CDR3 DNA sequence: TGTGCCAGCAGGGGCACTAGCACAGATACGCAGCATTTT. This codes for CASRGTSTDTQHF.

This clonotype was seen more than once but under ten times. The gene calls are TRBV10-3 and TRBJ1-2; 8 bases line up with TRBD1. This CDR3 spans 15 amino acids. Germline CDR1 reads ENHRY; CDR2 reads SYGVKD. Trimming took 3 bases from V and 6 from J; bases not matched to a gene: 9. The CDR3 loop is CAISEPGQGWDGYTF. The CDR3 region has the DNA TGTGCCATCAGTGAACCCGGACAGGGTTGGGATGGCTACACCTTC.

This clonotype was found a few times. The chain recombines TRBV20-1 with TRBJ2-3; possibly TRBD1 or TRBD2 for D (5 bases each). CDR3 length: 15 amino acids. V was trimmed by 6 bases and J by 2 bases, leaving 18 bases between them. Germline CDR1 and CDR2: DFQATT and SNEGSKA (reference sequence). The DNA for the CDR3 is TGCAGTGCCCCACCTGGTGGGGGAAACACAGATACGCAGTATTTT. Amino acids: CSAPPGGGNTDTQYF.

There are many counts of this clonotype. The V and J genes are TRBV27 and TRBJ2-3, with 9 bases fitting TRBD2. The CDR3 sequence is 18 residues long. V shed 1 base, J shed 4 bases, and the junction held 12 bases outside the gene matches. Germline V gene data show CDR1 as MNHEY and CDR2 as SMNVEV (reference sequence). This CDR3 is CASSLLGPGLAESDTQYF. The CDR3 DNA is TGTGCCAGCAGTTTATTGGGGCCGGGACTAGCAGAGTCAGATACGCAGTATTTT.

There are many counts of this clonotype. The chain carries TRBV6-2 or TRBV6-3 and TRBJ1-2; D is unresolved. The CDR3 runs 11 residues. Germline CDR1 is MNHEY and CDR2 is SVGEGT. V gave up 0 bases and J gave up 4 bases, with 0 bases separating them. CDR3 nucleotides: TGTGCCAGCAGTTACTCCTATGGCTACACCTTC. Its translation: CASSYSYGYTF.

This clonotype was recorded a few times. This rearrangement joins TRBV6-5 to TRBJ2-7; perhaps TRBD2 as D (6 bases). This CDR3 has 15 residues. Germline lookup yields CDR1 MNHEY and CDR2 SVGAGI. The V gene lost 0 bases and the J gene lost 2 bases, with 11 bases spanning the gap. This CDR3 is CASSYSGGVTYEQYF. The CDR3 nucleotides read TGTGCCAGCAGTTACTCGGGAGGAGTCACCTACGAGCAGTACTTC.

There are a few counts of this clonotype. The V call is TRBV9, the J call TRBJ2-5, with TRBD1 identical over 7 bases. The CDR3 is 14 residues long. CDR1 SGDLS and CDR2 YYNGEE come from the germline V gene. Trimming removed 3 bases from V and 4 bases from J; junction bases left unmatched: 6. CDR3 in amino acids: CASSASRGPETQYF. DNA of the CDR3: TGTGCCAGCAGCGCCAGTAGGGGGCCAGAGACCCAGTACTTC.

There are a few counts of this clonotype. The chain uses TRBV6-5 and TRBJ2-3; D is unresolved. The CDR3 length is 13 residues. Germline-derived CDR1 and CDR2 are MNHEY and SVGAGI. V lost 6 bases to trimming and J lost 2 bases, with 9 bases between them. The CDR3: CASSIAVTDTQYF. CDR3 sequence (DNA): TGTGCCAGCAGCATCGCTGTCACAGATACGCAGTATTTT.

This clonotype was counted only a few times. The V call is TRBV9, the J call TRBJ2-7; TRBD2 matches 11 bases. V was clipped by 0 bases and J by 6 bases; unmatched bases: 2. The CDR3 is 14 residues long. The germline V gene has CDR1 SGDLS and CDR2 YYNGEE. The CDR3 loop reads CASSVALAGAEQYF. CDR3 nucleotide sequence: TGTGCCAGCAGCGTAGCACTAGCGGGGGCCGAGCAGTACTTC.

This clonotype appeared a few times. The rearrangement uses TRBV7-3 and TRBJ2-5; D not resolved. Trimming stripped 3 bases from V and 5 bases from J, with 16 bases between. There are 15 residues in the CDR3. Germline V gene lookup returns CDR1 SGHTA and CDR2 FQGTGA. CDR3 in amino acids: CASSLSYRIGETQYF. In DNA form, the CDR3 reads TGTGCCAGCAGCTTGTCATACAGAATAGGGGAGACCCAGTACTTC.

This clonotype was found many times. The rearrangement links TRBV12-3 or TRBV12-4 to TRBJ2-3; TRBD2 matches 11 bases. V shed 3 bases, J shed 4 bases, and the junction held 0 bases outside the gene matches. The CDR3 has 14 residues. This CDR3 reads CASSLGLAADTQYF. CDR3 nucleotide sequence: TGTGCCAGCAGTTTGGGACTAGCGGCAGATACGCAGTATTTT.

Many counts were recorded for this clonotype. This chain joins TRBV3-1 and TRBJ2-7; D is unclear. Trimming removed 0 bases from V and 4 bases from J, with 7 bases in between. The CDR3 covers 13 residues. Germline loops: CDR1 LGHDT, CDR2 YNNKEL (reference sequence). In DNA form, the CDR3 reads TGTGCCAGCAGCCAAGACGCAAGGTACGAGCAGTACTTC. This gives the protein CASSQDARYEQYF.